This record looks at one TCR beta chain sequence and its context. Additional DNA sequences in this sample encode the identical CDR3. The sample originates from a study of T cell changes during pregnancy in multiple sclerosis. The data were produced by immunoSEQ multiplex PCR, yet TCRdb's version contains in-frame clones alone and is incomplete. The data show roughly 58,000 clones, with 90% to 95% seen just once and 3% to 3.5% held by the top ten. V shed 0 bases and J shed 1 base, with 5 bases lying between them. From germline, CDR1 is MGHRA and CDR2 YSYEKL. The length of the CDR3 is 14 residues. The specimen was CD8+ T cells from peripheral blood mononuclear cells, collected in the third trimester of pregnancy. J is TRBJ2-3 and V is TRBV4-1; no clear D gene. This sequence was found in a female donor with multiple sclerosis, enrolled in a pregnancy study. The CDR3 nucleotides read TGCGCCAGCAGCCAAGATCCGGGCACAGATACGCAGTATTTT. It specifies CASSQDPGTDTQYF.